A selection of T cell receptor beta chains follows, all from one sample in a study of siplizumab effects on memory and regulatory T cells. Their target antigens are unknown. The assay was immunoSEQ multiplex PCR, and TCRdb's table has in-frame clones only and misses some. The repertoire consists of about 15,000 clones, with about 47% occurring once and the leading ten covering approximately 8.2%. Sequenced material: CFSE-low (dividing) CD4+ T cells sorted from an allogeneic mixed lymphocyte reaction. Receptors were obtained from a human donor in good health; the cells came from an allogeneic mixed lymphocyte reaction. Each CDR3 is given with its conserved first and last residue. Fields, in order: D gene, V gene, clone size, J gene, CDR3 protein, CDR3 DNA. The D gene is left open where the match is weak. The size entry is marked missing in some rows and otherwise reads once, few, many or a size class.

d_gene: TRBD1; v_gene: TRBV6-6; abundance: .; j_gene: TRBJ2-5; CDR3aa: CASRQNRGQGRETQYF; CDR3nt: TGTGCCAGCAGACAGAATAGGGGACAGGGGCGGGAGACCCAGTACTTC
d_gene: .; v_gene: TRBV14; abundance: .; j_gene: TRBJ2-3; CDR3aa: CASSKLSTDTQYF; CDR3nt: TGTGCCAGCAGTAAACTTAGCACAGATACGCAGTATTTT
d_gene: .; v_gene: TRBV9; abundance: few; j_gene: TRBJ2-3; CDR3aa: CAKPLPQRPTDTQYF; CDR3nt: TGTGCCAAACCCCTTCCGCAGAGACCCACAGATACGCAGTATTTT
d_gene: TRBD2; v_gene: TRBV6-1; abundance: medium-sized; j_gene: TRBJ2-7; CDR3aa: CASSEQLAGYEQYF; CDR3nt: TGTGCCAGCAGTGAACAGCTAGCGGGCTACGAGCAGTACTTC
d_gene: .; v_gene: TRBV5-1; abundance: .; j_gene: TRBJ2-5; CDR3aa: CASTGQAGGQETQYF; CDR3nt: TGCGCCAGCACCGGACAGGCGGGGGGCCAAGAGACCCAGTACTTC
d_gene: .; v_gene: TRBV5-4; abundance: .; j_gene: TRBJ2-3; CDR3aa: CASSLDGLSTDTQYF; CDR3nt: TGTGCCAGCAGCTTGGATGGCTTATCCACAGATACGCAGTATTTT
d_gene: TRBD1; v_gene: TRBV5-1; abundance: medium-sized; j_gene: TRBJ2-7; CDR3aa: CASSPRQGMTYEQYF; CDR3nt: TGCGCCAGCAGCCCCAGACAGGGAATGACCTACGAGCAGTACTTC
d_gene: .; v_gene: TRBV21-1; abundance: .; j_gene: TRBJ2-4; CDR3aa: CASSPWHAFFAKNIQYF; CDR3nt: TGTGCCAGCAGCCCGTGGCACGCTTTCTTCGCCAAAAACATTCAGTACTTC
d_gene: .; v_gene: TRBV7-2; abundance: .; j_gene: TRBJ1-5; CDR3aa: CASSLASRVQPQHF; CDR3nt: TGTGCCAGCAGCTTAGCCTCCAGGGTCCAGCCCCAGCATTTT
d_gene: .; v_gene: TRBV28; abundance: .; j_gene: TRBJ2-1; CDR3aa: CASSFGGLPIANEQFF; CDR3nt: TGTGCCAGCAGTTTCGGCGGCCTTCCCATCGCCAATGAGCAGTTCTTC
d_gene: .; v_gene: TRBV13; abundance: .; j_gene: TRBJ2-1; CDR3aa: CASSWRSGVNYNEQFF; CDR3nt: TGTGCCAGCAGCTGGCGTTCGGGGGTTAATTACAATGAGCAGTTCTTC
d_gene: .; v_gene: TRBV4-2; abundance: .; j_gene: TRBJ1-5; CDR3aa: CASSQDFNRAPIDNQPQHF; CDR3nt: TGTGCCAGCAGCCAAGATTTCAACAGGGCCCCGATTGACAATCAGCCCCAGCATTTT
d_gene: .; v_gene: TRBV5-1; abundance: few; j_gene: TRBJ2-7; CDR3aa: CASSLQGTTSYEQYF; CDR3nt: TGCGCCAGCAGCTTGCAGGGAACTACCTCCTACGAGCAGTACTTC
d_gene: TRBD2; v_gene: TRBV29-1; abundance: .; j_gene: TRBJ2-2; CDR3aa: CSGGLPNTGELFF; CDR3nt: TGCAGCGGGGGACTACCGAACACCGGGGAGCTGTTTTTT
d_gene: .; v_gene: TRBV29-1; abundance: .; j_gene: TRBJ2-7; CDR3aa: CSVSDSSYEQYF; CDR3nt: TGCAGCGTTAGTGACAGTTCCTACGAGCAGTACTTC
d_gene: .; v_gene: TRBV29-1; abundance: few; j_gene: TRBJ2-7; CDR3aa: CSVDQGYEQYF; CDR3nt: TGCAGCGTTGATCAGGGCTACGAGCAGTACTTC
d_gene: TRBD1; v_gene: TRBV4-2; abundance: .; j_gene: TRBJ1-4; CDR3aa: CASSLRRGQGNEKLFF; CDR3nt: TGTGCCAGCAGCCTGCGGAGGGGGCAGGGTAATGAAAAACTGTTTTTT
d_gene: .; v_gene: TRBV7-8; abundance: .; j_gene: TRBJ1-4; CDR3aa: CASSLGGAPNEKLFF; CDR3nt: TGTGCCAGCAGCTTAGGGGGGGCCCCGAATGAAAAACTGTTTTTT
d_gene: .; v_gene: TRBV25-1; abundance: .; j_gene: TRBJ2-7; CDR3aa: CASSDHGAYEQYF; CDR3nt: TGTGCCAGCAGTGACCACGGAGCCTACGAGCAGTACTTC
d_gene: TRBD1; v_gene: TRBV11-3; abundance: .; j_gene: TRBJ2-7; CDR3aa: CASSRRDSSYEQYF; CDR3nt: TGTGCCAGCAGCCGCCGGGACAGCTCCTACGAGCAGTACTTC
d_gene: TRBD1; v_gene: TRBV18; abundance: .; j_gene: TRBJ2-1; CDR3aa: CASSPTGGDEQFF; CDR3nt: TGTGCCAGCTCACCGACAGGGGGCGATGAGCAGTTCTTC
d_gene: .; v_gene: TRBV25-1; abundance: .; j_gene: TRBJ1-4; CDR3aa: CASSGASRERLFF; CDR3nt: TGTGCCAGCAGTGGAGCCTCTCGGGAGAGACTGTTTTTT
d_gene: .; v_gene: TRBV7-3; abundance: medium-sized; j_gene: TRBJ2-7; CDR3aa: CASSFGPGEGQYF; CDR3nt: TGTGCCAGCAGCTTTGGCCCGGGGGAAGGGCAGTACTTC
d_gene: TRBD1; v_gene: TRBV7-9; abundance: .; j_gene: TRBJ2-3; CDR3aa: CASSLTTGQGSGTDTQYF; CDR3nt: TGTGCCAGCAGCCTGACCACGGGACAGGGATCGGGCACAGATACGCAGTATTTT
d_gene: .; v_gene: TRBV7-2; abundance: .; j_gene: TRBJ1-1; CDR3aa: CATGPRASNTEAFF; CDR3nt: TGTGCCACTGGACCCCGAGCCTCCAACACTGAAGCTTTCTTT
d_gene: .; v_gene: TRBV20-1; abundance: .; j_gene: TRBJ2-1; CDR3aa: CSAGTYNEQFF; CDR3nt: TGCAGTGCCGGGACCTACAATGAGCAGTTCTTC
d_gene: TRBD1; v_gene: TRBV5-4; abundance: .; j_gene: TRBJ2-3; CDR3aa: CASSSRQGNTDTQYF; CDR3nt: TGTGCCAGCAGCTCAAGACAGGGGAACACAGATACGCAGTATTTT
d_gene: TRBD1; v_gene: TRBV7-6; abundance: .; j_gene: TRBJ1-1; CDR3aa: CASSTATGMNTEAFF; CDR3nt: TGTGCCAGCAGCACCGCGACAGGGATGAACACTGAAGCTTTCTTT
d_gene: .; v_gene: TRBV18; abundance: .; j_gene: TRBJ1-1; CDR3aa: CASSTTQNTEAFF; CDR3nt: TGTGCCAGCTCCACGACCCAGAACACTGAAGCTTTCTTT
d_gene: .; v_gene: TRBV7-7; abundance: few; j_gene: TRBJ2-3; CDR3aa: CASSPGGAKDTQYF; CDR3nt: TGTGCTAGCAGCCCCGGAGGCGCGAAAGATACGCAGTATTTT
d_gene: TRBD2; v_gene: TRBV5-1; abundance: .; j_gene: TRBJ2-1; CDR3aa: CASSLLAGGNNEQFF; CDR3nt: TGCGCCAGCAGCTTGCTAGCGGGAGGAAACAATGAGCAGTTCTTC
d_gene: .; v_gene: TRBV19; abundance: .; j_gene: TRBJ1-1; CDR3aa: CASTVLSGSPKAFF; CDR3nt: TGTGCCAGTACCGTCCTGAGCGGCAGCCCCAAAGCTTTCTTT
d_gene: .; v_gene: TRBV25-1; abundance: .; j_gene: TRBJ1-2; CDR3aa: CASISGVGGYTF; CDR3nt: TGTGCCAGCATTTCAGGGGTGGGTGGCTACACCTTC
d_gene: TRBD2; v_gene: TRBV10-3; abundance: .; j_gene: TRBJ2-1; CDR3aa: CAIRGTSSYNEQFF; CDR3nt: TGTGCCATCAGAGGGACTAGCAGCTACAATGAGCAGTTCTTC
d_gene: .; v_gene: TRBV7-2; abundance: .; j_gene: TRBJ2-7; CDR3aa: CASSQEAGVHEQYF; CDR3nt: TGTGCCAGCAGCCAAGAAGCAGGGGTCCACGAGCAGTACTTC
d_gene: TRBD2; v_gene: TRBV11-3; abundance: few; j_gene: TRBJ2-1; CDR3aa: CASSQLAGDHNEQFF; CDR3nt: TGTGCCAGCAGCCAACTAGCGGGAGACCACAATGAGCAGTTCTTC
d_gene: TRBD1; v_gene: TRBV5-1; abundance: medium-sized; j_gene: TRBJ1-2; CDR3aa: CASSLTPGQGRDYGYTF; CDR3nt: TGCGCCAGCAGCTTGACTCCGGGACAGGGTCGTGACTATGGCTACACCTTC
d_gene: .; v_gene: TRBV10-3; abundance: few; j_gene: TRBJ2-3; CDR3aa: CAVRGGSTDTQYF; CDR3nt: TGTGCCGTACGTGGCGGGAGCACAGATACGCAGTATTTT
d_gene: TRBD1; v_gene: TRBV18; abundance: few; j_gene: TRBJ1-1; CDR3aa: CASSPRQGGTEAFF; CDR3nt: TGTGCCAGCTCACCGAGACAGGGTGGGACTGAAGCTTTCTTT
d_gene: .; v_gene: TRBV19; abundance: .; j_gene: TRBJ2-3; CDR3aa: CASSTVWGMGTDTQYF; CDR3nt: TGTGCCAGTAGTACGGTGTGGGGGATGGGCACAGATACGCAGTATTTT
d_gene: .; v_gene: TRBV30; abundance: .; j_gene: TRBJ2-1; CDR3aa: CAWSPGHTYNEQFF; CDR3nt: TGTGCCTGGAGCCCCGGTCATACCTACAATGAGCAGTTCTTC
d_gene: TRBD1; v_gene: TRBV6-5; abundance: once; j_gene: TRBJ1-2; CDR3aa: CASTRTGLYGYTF; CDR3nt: TGTGCCAGCACCCGGACAGGGCTCTATGGCTACACCTTC
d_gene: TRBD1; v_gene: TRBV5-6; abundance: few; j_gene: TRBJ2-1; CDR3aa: CASSLRQGIYNEQFF; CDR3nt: TGTGCCAGCAGCTTACGACAGGGAATTTACAATGAGCAGTTCTTC
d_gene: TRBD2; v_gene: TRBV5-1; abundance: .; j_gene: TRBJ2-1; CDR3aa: CASSPLAGVDEQFF; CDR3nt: TGCGCCAGCAGCCCTCTAGCGGGAGTGGATGAGCAGTTCTTC
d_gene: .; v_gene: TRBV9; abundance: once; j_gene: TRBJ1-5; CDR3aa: CASGTDQPQHF; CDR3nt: TGTGCCAGCGGAACGGATCAGCCCCAGCATTTT
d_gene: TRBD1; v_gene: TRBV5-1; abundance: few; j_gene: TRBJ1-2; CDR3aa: CASSHGDRVNYGYTF; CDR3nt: TGCGCCAGCAGCCATGGGGACAGGGTGAACTATGGCTACACCTTC
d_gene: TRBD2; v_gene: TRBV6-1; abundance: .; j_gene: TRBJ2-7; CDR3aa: CASSAGTNFEQYF; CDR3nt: TGTGCCAGCAGTGCCGGGACTAATTTCGAGCAGTACTTC
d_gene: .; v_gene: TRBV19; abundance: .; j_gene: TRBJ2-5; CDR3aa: CASSTRLVIQETQYF; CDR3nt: TGTGCCAGTAGTACGAGACTAGTTATCCAAGAGACCCAGTACTTC
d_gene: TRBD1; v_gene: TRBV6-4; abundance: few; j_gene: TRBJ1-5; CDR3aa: CASSDLLPHEGQVYNQPQHF; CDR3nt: TGTGCCAGCAGTGACTTGCTACCCCACGAGGGACAGGTTTACAATCAGCCCCAGCATTTT
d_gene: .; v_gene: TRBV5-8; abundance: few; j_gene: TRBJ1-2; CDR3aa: CASSLIYGYTF; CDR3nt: TGTGCCAGCAGCTTAATTTACGGCTACACCTTC
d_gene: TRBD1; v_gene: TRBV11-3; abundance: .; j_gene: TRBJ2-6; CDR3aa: CASSCTPRDRVPGANVLTF; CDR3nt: TGTGCCAGCAGCTGCACCCCCCGGGACAGGGTGCCTGGGGCCAACGTCCTGACTTTC
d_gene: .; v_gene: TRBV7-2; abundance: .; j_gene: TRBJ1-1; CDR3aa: CASSLWGAPNTEAFF; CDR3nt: TGTGCCAGCAGCTTATGGGGCGCCCCGAACACTGAAGCTTTCTTT
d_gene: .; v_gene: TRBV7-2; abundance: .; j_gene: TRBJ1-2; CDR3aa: CASSLAPGDGYTF; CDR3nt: TGTGCCAGCAGCTTAGCTCCAGGAGATGGCTACACCTTC
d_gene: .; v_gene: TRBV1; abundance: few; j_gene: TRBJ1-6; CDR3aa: CTSSSPWDRLDSPLHF; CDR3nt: TGCACCAGCAGCTCTCCTTGGGACAGGCTTGATTCACCCCTCCACTTT
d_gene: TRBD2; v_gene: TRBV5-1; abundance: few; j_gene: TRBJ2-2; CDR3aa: CASSLLAGGQGELFF; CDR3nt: TGCGCCAGCAGCTTGTTGGCGGGAGGGCAGGGGGAGCTGTTTTTT